This TCR beta chain was sequenced during a study of blood T cell repertoires in COVID-19. Study context: Material from acute and convalescent COVID-19 was sourced from the United States, Italy and Spain. T cells, B-cell-depleted T cells, or PBMCs provided the cDNA or gDNA that served as material.

Original analysis: Estimation of nucleated cell counts relied on the amplification of reference gene primers. Here immunoSEQ multiplex PCR was the method, and the copy in TCRdb shows in-frame clones only, minus some. V, J and clone size are taken as reported in that table, and D and trimming were inferred from the DNA itself. The sample yields tens of thousands of clones, 84% seen once. The receptor's source is a man between 50 and 59 years old with active or convalescent COVID-19. Sequenced input: peripheral blood.

The CDR3 protein is CASSLGGDNTIYF. Here the CDR3 DNA reads TGTGCCAGCAGCTTAGGTGGAGATAACACCATATATTTT. This chain joins TRBV11-3 and TRBJ1-3; D gene uncertain. The CDR3 is 13 residues long. V lost 1 base and J 7 bases, leaving 8 bases between the germline ends. From germline, CDR1 is SGHNT and CDR2 YENEEA.